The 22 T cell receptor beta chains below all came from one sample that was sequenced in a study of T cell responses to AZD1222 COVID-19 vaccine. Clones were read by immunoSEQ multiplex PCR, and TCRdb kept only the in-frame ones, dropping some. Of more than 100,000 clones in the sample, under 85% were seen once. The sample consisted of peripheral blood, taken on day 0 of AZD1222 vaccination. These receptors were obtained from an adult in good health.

CDR3 coding DNA: TGTGCCAGCAGCTTTACAGCGCATGAGCAGTTCTTC. This gives the protein CASSFTAHEQFF. The gene calls are TRBV11-3 and TRBJ2-1; D remains unclear. Looked up from germline, CDR1 is SGHNT and CDR2 is YENEEA. The CDR3 is made up of 12 amino acids. Trimming took off 3 bases at V and 8 bases at J, with 8 bases between the two ends.

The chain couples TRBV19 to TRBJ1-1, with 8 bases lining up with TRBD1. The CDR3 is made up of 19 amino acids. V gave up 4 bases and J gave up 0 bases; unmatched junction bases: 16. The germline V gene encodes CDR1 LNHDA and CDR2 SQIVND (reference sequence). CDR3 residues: CASSKAPTDRGGMNTEAFF. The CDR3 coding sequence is TGTGCCAGTAGTAAAGCCCCTACAGACAGGGGTGGAATGAACACTGAAGCTTTCTTT.

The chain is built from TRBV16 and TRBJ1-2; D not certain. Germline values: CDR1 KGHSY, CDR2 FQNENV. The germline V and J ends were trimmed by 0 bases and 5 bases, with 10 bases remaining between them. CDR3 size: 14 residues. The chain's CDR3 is CASSQSAIGYGYTF. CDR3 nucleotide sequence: TGTGCCAGCAGCCAATCGGCAATAGGGTATGGCTACACCTTC.

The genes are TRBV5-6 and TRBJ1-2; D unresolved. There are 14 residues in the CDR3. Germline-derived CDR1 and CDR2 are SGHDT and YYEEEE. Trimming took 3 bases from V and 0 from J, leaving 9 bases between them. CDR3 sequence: CASSSQTANYGYTF. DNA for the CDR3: TGTGCCAGCAGCTCGCAGACGGCTAACTATGGCTACACCTTC.

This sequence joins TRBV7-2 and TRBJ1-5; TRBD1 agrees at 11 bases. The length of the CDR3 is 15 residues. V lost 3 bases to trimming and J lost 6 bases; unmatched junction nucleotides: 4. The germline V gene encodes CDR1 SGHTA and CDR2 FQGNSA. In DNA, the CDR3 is TGTGCCAGCAGCTTCGGTGGGACAGGGGGTCAGCCCCAGCATTTT. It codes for CASSFGGTGGQPQHF.

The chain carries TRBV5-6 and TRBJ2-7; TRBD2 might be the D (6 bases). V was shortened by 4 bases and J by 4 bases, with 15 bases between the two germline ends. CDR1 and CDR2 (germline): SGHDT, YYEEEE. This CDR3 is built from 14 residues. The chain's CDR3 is CASSQAGPYYEQYF. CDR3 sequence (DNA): TGTGCCAGCAGCCAAGCGGGTCCCTATTACGAGCAGTACTTC.

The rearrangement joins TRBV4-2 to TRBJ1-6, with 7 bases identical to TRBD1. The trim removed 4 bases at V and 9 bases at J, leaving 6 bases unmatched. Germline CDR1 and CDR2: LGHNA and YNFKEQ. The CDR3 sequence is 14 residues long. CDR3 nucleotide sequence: TGTGCCAGCAGCCGAGGGGACAGACCTTCACCCCTCCACTTT. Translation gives CASSRGDRPSPLHF.

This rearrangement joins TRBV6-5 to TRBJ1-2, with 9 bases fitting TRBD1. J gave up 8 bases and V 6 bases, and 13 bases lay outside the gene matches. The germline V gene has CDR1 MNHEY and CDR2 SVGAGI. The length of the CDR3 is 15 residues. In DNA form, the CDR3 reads TGTGCCAGCAGGGTAAAACAGGGGGCCGCTCAAGGCTACACCTTC. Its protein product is CASRVKQGAAQGYTF.

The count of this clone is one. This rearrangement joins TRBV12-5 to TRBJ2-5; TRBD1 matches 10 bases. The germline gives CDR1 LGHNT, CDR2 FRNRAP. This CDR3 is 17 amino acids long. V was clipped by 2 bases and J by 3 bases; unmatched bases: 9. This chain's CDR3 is CASGLSPGQGLEETQYF. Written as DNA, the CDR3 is TGTGCTAGTGGTTTGAGTCCGGGACAGGGGCTGGAAGAGACCCAGTACTTC.

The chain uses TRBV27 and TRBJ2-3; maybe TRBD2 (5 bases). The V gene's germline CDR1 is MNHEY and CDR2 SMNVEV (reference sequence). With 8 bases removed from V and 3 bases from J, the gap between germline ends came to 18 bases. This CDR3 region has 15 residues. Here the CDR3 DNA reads TGTGCCAGCGGCGAGACTACCCACCCGACAGATACGCAGTATTTT. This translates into CASGETTHPTDTQYF.

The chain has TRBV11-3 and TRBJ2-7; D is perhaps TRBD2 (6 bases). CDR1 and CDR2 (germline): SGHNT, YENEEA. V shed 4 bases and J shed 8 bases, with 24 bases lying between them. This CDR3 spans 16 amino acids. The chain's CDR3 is CASSSIGTEGLGKQYF. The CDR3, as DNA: TGTGCCAGCAGCTCCATCGGGACGGAGGGCCTGGGGAAGCAGTACTTC.

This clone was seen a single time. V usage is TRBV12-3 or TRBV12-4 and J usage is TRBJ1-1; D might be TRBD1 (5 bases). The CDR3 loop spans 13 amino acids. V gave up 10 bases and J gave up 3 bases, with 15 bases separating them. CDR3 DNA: TGTGCCACCCTAGGGGTAGGGTACACTGAAGCTTTCTTT. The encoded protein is CATLGVGYTEAFF.

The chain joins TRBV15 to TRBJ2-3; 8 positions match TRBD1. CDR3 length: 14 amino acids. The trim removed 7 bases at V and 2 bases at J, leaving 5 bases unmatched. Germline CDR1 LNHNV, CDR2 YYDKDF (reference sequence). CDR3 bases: TGTGCCACCAATCAGGGGGCGGCCACAGATACGCAGTATTTT. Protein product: CATNQGAATDTQYF.

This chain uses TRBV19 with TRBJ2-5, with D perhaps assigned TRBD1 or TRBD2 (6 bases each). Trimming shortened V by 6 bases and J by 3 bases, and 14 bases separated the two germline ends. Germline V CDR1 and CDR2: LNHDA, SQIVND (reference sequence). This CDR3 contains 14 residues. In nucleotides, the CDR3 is TGTGCCAGTAGGGATCGGGGGCAAAAAGAGACCCAGTACTTC. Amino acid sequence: CASRDRGQKETQYF.

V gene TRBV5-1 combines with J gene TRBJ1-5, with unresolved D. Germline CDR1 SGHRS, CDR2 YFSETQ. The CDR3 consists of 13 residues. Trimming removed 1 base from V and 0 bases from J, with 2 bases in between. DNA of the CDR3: TGCGCCAGCAGCTTGTATAGCAATCAGCCCCAGCATTTT. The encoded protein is CASSLYSNQPQHF.

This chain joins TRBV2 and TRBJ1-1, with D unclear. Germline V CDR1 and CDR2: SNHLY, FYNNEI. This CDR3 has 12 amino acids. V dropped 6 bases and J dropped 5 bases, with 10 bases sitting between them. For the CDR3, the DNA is TGTGCCAGCAGGGCGGCCGGGACTGAAGCTTTCTTT. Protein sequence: CASRAAGTEAFF.

DNA of the CDR3: TGTGGAACAGGCAACTATGGCTACACCTTC. Translation: CGTGNYGYTF. The chain joins TRBV30 to TRBJ1-2, with D possibly matching TRBD1 (5 bases). The CDR3 loop spans 10 amino acids. Per germline, CDR1 GTSNPN and CDR2 SVGIG (reference sequence).

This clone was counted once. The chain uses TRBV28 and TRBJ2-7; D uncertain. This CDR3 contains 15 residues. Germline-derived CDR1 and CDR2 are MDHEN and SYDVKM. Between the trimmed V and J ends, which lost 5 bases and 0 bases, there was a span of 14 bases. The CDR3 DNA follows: TGTGCCAGCAGTCCCGTCGGGCCGACCTCCTACGAGCAGTACTTC. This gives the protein CASSPVGPTSYEQYF.

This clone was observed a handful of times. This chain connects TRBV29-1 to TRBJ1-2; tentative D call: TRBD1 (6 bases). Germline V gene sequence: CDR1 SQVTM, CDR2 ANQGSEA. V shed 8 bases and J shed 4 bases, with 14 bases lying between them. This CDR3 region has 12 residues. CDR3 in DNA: TGCAGCACAGGGAGGGGAGGCTATGGCTACACCTTC. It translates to CSTGRGGYGYTF. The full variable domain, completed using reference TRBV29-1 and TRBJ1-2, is SAVISQKPSRDICQRGTSLTIQCQVDSQVTMMFWYRQQPGQSLTLIATANQGSEATYESGFVIDKFPISRPNLTFSTLTVSNMSPEDSSIYLCSTGRGGYGYTFGSGTRLTVV.

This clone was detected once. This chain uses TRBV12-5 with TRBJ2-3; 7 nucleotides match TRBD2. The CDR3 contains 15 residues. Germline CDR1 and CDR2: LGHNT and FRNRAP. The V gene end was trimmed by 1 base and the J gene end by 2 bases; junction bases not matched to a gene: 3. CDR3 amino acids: CASGLGGTTTDTQYF. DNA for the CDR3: TGTGCTAGTGGTTTGGGCGGGACTACCACAGATACGCAGTATTTT.

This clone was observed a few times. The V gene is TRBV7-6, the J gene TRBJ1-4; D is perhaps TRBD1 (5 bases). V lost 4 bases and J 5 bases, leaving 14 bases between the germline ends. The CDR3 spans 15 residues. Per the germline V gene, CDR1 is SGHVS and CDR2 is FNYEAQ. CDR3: CASSSSGAKNEKLFF. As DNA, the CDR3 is TGTGCCAGCAGCTCTTCCGGGGCAAAAAATGAAAAACTGTTTTTT.

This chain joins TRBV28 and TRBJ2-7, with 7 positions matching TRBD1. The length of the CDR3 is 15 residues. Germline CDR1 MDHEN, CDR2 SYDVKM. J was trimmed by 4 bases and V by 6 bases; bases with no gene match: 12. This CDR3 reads CASRRTGAETYEQYF. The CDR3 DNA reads TGTGCCAGCAGACGAACAGGGGCGGAAACTTACGAGCAGTACTTC.